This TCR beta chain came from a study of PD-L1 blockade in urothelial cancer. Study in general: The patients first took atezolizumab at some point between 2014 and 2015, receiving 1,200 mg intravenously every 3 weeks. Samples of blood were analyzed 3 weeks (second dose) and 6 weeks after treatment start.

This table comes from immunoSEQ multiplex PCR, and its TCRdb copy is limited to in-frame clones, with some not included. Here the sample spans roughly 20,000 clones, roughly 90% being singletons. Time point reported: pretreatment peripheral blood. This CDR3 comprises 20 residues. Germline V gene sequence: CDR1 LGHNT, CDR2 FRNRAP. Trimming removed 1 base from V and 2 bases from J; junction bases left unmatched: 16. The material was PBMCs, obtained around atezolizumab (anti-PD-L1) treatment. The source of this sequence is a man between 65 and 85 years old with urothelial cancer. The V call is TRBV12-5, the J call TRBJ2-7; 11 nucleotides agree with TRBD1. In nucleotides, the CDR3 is TGTGCTAGTGGTTTGGCCAGACCCCTTGAACCGGGACAGGGGGCCTACGAGCAGTACTTC. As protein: CASGLARPLEPGQGAYEQYF.